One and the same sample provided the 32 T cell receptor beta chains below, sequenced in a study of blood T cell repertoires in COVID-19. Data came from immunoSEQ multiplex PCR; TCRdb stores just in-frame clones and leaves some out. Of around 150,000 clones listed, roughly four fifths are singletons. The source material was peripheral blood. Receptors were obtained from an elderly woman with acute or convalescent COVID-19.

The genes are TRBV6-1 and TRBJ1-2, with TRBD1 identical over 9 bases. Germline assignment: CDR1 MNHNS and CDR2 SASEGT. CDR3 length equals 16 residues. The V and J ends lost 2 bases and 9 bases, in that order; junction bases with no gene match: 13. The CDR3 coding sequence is TGTGCCAGCAGTGAACCGGGACAGGGTGTTGTCGATCGCTACACCTTC. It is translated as CASSEPGQGVVDRYTF.

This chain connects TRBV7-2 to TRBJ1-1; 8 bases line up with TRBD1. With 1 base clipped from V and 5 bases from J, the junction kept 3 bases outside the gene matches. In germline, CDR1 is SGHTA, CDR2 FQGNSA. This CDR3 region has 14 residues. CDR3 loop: CASSLGGTGTEAFF. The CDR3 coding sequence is TGTGCCAGCAGCTTAGGGGGGACAGGTACTGAAGCTTTCTTT.

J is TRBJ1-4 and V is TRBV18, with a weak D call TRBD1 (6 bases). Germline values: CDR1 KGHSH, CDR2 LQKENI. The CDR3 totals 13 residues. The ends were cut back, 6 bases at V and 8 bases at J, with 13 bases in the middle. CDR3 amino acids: CASSGALGEKLFF. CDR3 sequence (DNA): TGTGCCAGCTCGGGGGCCCTGGGAGAAAAACTGTTTTTT.

The CDR3 sequence is CASSPDRVLGYTF. As DNA, the CDR3 is TGTGCCAGTAGCCCGGACAGGGTCCTAGGCTACACCTTC. The chain uses TRBV19 and TRBJ1-2; the match to TRBD1 covers 8 bases. V was clipped by 6 bases and J by 8 bases; unmatched bases: 8. The CDR3 has 13 amino acids. CDR1 LNHDA and CDR2 SQIVND come from the germline V gene (reference sequence).

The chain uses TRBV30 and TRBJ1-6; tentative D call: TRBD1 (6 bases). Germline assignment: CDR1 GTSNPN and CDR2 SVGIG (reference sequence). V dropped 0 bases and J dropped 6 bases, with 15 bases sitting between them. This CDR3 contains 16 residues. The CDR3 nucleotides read TGTGCCTGGAGTGTGGGGGCAGGCCTGGGTAATTCACCCCTCCACTTT. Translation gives CAWSVGAGLGNSPLHF.

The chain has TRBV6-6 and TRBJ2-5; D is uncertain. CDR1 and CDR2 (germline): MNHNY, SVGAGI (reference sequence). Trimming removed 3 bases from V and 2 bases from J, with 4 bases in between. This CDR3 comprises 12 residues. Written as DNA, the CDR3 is TGTGCCAGCAGTTATTCGCAAGAGACCCAGTACTTC. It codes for CASSYSQETQYF.

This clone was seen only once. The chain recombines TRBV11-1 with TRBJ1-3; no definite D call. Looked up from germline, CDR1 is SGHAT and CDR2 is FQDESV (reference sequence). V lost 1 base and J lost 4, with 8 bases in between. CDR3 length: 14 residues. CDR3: CASSLVSGGNTIYF. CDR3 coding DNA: TGTGCCAGCAGCTTAGTTTCAGGAGGAAACACCATATATTTT.

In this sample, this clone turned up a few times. The CDR3 here is CASSLGTSLVEQFF. CDR3 DNA: TGTGCCAGCAGCCTCGGGACTAGTCTAGTTGAGCAGTTCTTC. V usage is TRBV5-4 and J usage is TRBJ2-1; 8 nucleotides match TRBD2. The V and J ends lost 4 bases and 9 bases, in that order; junction bases with no gene match: 9. Germline assignment: CDR1 SGHNT and CDR2 YYREEE (reference sequence). The CDR3 runs 14 residues.

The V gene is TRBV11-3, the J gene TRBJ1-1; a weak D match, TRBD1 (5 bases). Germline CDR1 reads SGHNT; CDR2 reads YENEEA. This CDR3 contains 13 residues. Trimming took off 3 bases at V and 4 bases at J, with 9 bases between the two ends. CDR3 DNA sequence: TGTGCCAGCAGCTTTCAGGGTGGCACTGAAGCTTTCTTT. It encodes CASSFQGGTEAFF. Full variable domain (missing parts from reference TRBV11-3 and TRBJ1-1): EAGVVQSPRYKIIEKKQPVAFWCNPISGHNTLYWYLQNLGQGPELLIRYENEEAVDDSQLPKDRFSAERLKGVDSTLKIQPAELGDSAVYLCASSFQGGTEAFFGQGTRLTVV.

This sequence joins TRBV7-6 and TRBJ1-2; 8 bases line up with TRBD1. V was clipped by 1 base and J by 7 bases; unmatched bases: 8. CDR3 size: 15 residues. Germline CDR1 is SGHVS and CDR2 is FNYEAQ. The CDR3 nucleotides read TGTGCCAGCAGCTTAGAGTCCCAGGGGGCTAGTGGCTACACCTTC. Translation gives CASSLESQGASGYTF. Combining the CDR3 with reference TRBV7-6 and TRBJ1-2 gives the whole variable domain GAGVSQSPRYKVTKRGQDVALRCDPISGHVSLYWYRQALGQGPEFLTYFNYEAQQDKSGLPNDRFSAERPEGSISTLTIQRTEQRDSAMYRCASSLESQGASGYTFGSGTRLTVV.

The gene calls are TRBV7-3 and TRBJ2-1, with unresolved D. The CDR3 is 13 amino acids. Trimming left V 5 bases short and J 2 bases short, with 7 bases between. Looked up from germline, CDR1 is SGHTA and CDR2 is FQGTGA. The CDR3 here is CASSADTYNEQFF. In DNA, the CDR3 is TGTGCCAGCAGCGCAGATACCTACAATGAGCAGTTCTTC.

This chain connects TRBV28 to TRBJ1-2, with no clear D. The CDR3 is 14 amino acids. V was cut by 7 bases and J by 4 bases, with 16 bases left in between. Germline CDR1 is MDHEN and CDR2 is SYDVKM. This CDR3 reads CASMGEGRLYGYTF. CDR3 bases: TGTGCCAGCATGGGCGAAGGGAGGCTCTATGGCTACACCTTC.

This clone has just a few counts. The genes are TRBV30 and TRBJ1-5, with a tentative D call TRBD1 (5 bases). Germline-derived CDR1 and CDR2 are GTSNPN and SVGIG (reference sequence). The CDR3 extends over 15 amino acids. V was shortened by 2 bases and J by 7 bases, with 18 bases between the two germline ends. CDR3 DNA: TGTGCCTGGAGTATCCCGGGGGGTGGCCAGCAGCCCCAGCATTTT. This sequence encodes CAWSIPGGGQQPQHF.

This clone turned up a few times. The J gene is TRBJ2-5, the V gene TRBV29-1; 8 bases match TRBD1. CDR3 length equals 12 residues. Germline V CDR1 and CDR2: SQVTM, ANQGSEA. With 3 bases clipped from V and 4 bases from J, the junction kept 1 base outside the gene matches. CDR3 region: CSVDRGRETQYF. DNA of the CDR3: TGCAGCGTTGACAGGGGGCGAGAGACCCAGTACTTC.

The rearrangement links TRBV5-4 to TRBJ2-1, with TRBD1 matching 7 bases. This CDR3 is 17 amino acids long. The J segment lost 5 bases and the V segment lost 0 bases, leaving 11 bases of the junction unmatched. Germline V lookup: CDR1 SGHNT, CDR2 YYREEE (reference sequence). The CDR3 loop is CASSLALRWDRHNEQFF. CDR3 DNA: TGTGCCAGCAGCTTGGCCCTTAGGTGGGACAGACACAATGAGCAGTTCTTC.

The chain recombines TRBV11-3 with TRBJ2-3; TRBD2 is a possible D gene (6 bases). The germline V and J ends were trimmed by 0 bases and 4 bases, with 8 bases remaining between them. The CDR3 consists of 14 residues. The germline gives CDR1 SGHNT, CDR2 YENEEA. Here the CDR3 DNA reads TGTGCCAGCAGCTTAGATGTAGCGGCAGATACGCAGTATTTT. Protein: CASSLDVAADTQYF.

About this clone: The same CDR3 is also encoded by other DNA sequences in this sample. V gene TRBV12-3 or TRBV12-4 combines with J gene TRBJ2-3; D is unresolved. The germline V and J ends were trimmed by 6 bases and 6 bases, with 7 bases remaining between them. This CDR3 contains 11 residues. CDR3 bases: TGTGCCAGCAGCCTTCGGGATACGCAGTATTTT. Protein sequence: CASSLRDTQYF.

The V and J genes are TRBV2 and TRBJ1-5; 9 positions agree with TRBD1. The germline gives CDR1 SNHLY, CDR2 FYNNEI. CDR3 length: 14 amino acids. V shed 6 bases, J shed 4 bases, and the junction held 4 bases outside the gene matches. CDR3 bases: TGTGCCAGCAGCGCAGACAGGGGGAATCAGCCCCAGCATTTT. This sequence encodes CASSADRGNQPQHF.

CDR3 bases: TGTGCCAGTAGTTTAAATAGCATGCAGCCCCAGCATTTT. It codes for CASSLNSMQPQHF. J is TRBJ1-5 and V is TRBV19; D is ambiguous. CDR3 size: 13 residues. Trimming shortened V by 5 bases and J by 7 bases, and 12 bases separated the two germline ends. The germline V gene encodes CDR1 LNHDA and CDR2 SQIVND (reference sequence).

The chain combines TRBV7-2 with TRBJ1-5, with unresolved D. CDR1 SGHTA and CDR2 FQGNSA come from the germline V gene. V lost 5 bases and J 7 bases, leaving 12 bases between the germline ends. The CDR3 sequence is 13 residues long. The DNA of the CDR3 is TGTGCCAGCAGCCCCTCTACCAACCAGCCCCAGCATTTT. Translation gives CASSPSTNQPQHF.

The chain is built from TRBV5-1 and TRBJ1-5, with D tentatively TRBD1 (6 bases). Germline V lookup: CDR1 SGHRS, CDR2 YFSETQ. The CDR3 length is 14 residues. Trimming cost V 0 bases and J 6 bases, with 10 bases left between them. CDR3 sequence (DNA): TGCGCCAGCAGCTTGGGGGGCAGGGGTCAGCCCCAGCATTTT. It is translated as CASSLGGRGQPQHF.

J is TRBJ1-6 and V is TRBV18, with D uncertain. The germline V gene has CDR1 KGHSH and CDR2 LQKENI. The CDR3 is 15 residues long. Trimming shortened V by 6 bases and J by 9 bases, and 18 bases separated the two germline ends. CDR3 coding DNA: TGTGCCAGCTCCCCCGAGGTCCGGGGAGGTTCACCCCTCCACTTT. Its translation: CASSPEVRGGSPLHF.

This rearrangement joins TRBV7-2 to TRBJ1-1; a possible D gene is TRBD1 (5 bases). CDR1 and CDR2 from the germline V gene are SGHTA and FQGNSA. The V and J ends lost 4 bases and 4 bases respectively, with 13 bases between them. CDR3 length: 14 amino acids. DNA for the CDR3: TGTGCCAGCAGCTCCGGCGGGGGGGGCACTGAAGCTTTCTTT. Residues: CASSSGGGGTEAFF.

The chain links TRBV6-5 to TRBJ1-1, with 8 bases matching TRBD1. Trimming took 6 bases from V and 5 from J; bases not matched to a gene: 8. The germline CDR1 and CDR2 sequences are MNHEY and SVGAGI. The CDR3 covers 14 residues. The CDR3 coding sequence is TGTGCCAGCAGGCCGGACAGGGTTGGGACTGAAGCTTTCTTT. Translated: CASRPDRVGTEAFF.

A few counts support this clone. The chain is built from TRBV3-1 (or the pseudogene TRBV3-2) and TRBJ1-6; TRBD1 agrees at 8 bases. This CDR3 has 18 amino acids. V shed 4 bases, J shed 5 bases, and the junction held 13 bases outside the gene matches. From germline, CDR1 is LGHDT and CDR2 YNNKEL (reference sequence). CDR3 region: CASSRSASGGANNSPLHF. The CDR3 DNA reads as TGTGCCAGCAGCCGGTCTGCCTCAGGGGGCGCGAATAATTCACCCCTCCACTTT.

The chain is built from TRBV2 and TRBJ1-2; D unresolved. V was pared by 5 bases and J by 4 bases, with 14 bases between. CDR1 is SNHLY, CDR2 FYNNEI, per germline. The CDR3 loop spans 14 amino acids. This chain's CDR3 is CASSPRPEVYGYTF. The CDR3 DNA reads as TGTGCCAGCAGTCCCAGACCGGAGGTCTATGGCTACACCTTC. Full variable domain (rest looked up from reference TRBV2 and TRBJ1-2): EPEVTQTPSHQVTQMGQEVILRCVPISNHLYFYWYRQILGQKVEFLVSFYNNEISEKSEIFDDQFSVERPDGSNFTLKIRSTKLEDSAMYFCASSPRPEVYGYTFGSGTRLTVV.

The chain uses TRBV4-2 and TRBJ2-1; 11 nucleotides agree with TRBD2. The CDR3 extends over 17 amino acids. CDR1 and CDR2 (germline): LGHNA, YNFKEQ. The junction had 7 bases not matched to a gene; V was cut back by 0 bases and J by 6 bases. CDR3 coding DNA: TGTGCCAGCAGCCAAGATAGCGGGGGGGCATCTCTCAATGAGCAGTTCTTC. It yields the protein CASSQDSGGASLNEQFF.

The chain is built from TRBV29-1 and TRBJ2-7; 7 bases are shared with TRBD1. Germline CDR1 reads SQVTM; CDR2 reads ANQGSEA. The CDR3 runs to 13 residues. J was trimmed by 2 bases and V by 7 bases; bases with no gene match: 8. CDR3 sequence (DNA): TGCAGCGCCTATCAGGGGGTTACCTACGAGCAGTACTTC. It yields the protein CSAYQGVTYEQYF.

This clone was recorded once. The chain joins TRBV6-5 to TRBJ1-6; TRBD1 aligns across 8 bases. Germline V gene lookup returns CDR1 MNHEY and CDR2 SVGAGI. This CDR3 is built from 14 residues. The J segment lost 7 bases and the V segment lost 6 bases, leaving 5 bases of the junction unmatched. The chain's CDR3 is CASRIDRGNSPLHF. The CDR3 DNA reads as TGTGCCAGCAGGATCGACAGGGGAAATTCACCCCTCCACTTT.

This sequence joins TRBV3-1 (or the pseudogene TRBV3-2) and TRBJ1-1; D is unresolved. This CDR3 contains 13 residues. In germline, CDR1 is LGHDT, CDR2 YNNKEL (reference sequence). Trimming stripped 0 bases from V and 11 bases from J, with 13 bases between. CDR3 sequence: CASSQDSEVGAFF. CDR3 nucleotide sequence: TGTGCCAGCAGCCAAGATTCGGAGGTCGGCGCTTTCTTT.

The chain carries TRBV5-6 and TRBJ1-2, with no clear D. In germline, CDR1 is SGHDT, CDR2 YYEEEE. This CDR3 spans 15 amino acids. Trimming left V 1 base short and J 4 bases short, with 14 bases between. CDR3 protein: CASSLYSGYTYGYTF. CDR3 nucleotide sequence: TGTGCCAGCAGCTTGTATTCGGGGTATACCTATGGCTACACCTTC.

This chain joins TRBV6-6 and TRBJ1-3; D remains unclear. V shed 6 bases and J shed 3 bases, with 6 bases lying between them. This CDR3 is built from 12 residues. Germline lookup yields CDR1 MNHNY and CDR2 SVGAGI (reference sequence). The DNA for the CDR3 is TGTGCCAGCAGGACTGGTGGAAACACCATATATTTT. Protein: CASRTGGNTIYF.